These T cell receptor beta chains were read from a single sample in a study of blood T cell repertoires in COVID-19. The data were produced by immunoSEQ multiplex PCR, yet TCRdb's version contains in-frame clones alone and is incomplete. The sample includes about 200,000 clones, roughly nine tenths of them seen just once. The sequenced sample consisted of PBMCs or T cells enriched from blood (not recorded which). Receptors were obtained from a woman aged 18-30 years who had recovered from COVID-19. CDR3s include the opening cysteine and the closing phenylalanine or tryptophan. D genes are given only for firm matches. Clone size appears in some rows only: once, few, many, or a class for an expanded clone.

cdr3_aa cdr3_nt j_call d_call clone_size v_call
CASSQGLGEKLFF TGTGCCAGCAGCCAGGGACTGGGGGAAAAACTGTTTTTT TRBJ1-4 - - TRBV3-1/TRBV3-2
CASSLVPSGTGELFF TGTGCCAGCAGCTTGGTACCTAGCGGCACCGGGGAGCTGTTTTTT TRBJ2-2 TRBD2 - TRBV5-6
CASSFLTGEQETQYF TGTGCCAGCAGCTTTTTAACGGGGGAACAAGAGACCCAGTACTTC TRBJ2-5 - - TRBV5-6
CASGSRGGQTQYF TGTGCCAGCGGGTCGCGGGGGGGCCAGACCCAGTACTTC TRBJ2-5 TRBD2 once TRBV6-5
CASGWNRGSTNTEAFF TGTGCCAGCGGGTGGAACAGGGGGTCTACGAACACTGAAGCTTTCTTT TRBJ1-1 TRBD1 - TRBV28
CASLGGSAQPQHF TGTGCCAGTCTGGGGGGGTCCGCTCAGCCCCAGCATTTT TRBJ1-5 - - TRBV19
CASSLTGPRGNYGYTF TGTGCCAGCAGTTTAACAGGACCCCGGGGGAACTATGGCTACACCTTC TRBJ1-2 - - TRBV27
CASSLPQGIGADEQYF TGCGCCAGCAGCCTACCTCAGGGGATAGGAGCTGACGAGCAGTACTTC TRBJ2-7 - - TRBV5-1
CASSIGGPEAFF TGCGCCAGCAGCATTGGGGGCCCTGAAGCTTTCTTT TRBJ1-1 - - TRBV5-1
CASNRGGLNEQYF TGTGCCAGCAATCGAGGAGGGTTGAACGAGCAGTACTTC TRBJ2-7 - - TRBV6-5
CASSAPRQGANTEAFF TGTGCCAGCAGCGCCCCGAGACAGGGGGCGAACACTGAAGCTTTCTTT TRBJ1-1 TRBD1 - TRBV9
CASSPSGTGLANEKLFF TGTGCCAGCAGTCCCTCCGGGACAGGTCTAGCGAATGAAAAACTGTTTTTT TRBJ1-4 TRBD1 - TRBV28
CASSVRGQFF TGTGCCAGCAGTGTCAGGGGGCAGTTCTTC TRBJ2-1 - - TRBV6-4
CATRGYSGANVLTF TGTGCCACAAGAGGATATTCTGGGGCCAACGTCCTGACTTTC TRBJ2-6 - - TRBV7-2
CASSLSRDSFGGGYTF TGTGCCAGCAGCTTATCTCGGGACAGCTTTGGGGGTGGCTACACCTTC TRBJ1-2 TRBD1 - TRBV7-9
CASSFGQGQETQYF TGTGCCAGCAGCTTCGGACAGGGGCAAGAGACCCAGTACTTC TRBJ2-5 TRBD1 - TRBV7-8
CASNRGANVLTF TGTGCCAGCAACAGAGGGGCCAACGTCCTGACTTTC TRBJ2-6 - - TRBV7-9
CASSVAQVPLATDTQYF TGTGCCAGCAGCGTAGCCCAAGTCCCCTTAGCTACAGATACGCAGTATTTT TRBJ2-3 - - TRBV9
CASSDRDRGLYEQYF TGTGCCAGCAGCGACCGGGACAGGGGGCTTTACGAGCAGTACTTC TRBJ2-7 TRBD1 - TRBV14
CASSPRGLGYEQYF TGTGCCAGCAGTCCCAGGGGGCTGGGATACGAGCAGTACTTC TRBJ2-7 TRBD1 - TRBV25-1
CASSYSVVPTDTQYF TGTGCCAGCAGTTACTCAGTAGTCCCCACAGATACGCAGTATTTT TRBJ2-3 - once TRBV6-6
CASSARDRGGYNEQFF TGTGCCAGCAGCGCCCGGGACAGGGGTGGATACAATGAGCAGTTCTTC TRBJ2-1 TRBD1 once TRBV9
CASSLGGQTSGNTIYF TGTGCCAGCAGCTTAGGCGGGCAGACTTCTGGAAACACCATATATTTT TRBJ1-3 - - TRBV11-1
CASSSRRGGVTRNTEAFF TGTGCCAGCAGCTCCCGCCGGGGGGGCGTGACCAGGAACACTGAAGCTTTCTTT TRBJ1-1 - - TRBV5-6
CASSPDRANGYTF TGTGCCAGCAGTCCTGACAGGGCAAACGGCTACACCTTC TRBJ1-2 TRBD1 - TRBV5-4
CASRAGPRGANVLTF TGTGCCAGCAGGGCGGGACCTCGGGGGGCCAACGTCCTGACTTTC TRBJ2-6 - - TRBV7-9
CASSQDGRANSPLHF TGTGCCAGCAGCCAAGACGGGCGGGCTAATTCACCCCTCCACTTT TRBJ1-6 - - TRBV3-1/TRBV3-2
CASSLGSGAAGYEQYF TGCGCCAGCAGCCTGGGTAGCGGGGCCGCTGGCTACGAGCAGTACTTC TRBJ2-7 TRBD2 - TRBV4-1
CASRSGTGGTPLHF TGTGCCAGCAGGTCCGGGACAGGGGGGACACCCCTCCACTTT TRBJ1-6 TRBD1 - TRBV2
CASSFQGVGLSPLHF TGTGCCAGCAGTTTCCAGGGGGTAGGGCTTTCACCCCTCCACTTT TRBJ1-6 TRBD1 once TRBV28
CASSLLDRVVTEAFF TGTGCCAGCAGTCTCCTCGACAGGGTAGTCACTGAAGCTTTCTTT TRBJ1-1 TRBD1 - TRBV28